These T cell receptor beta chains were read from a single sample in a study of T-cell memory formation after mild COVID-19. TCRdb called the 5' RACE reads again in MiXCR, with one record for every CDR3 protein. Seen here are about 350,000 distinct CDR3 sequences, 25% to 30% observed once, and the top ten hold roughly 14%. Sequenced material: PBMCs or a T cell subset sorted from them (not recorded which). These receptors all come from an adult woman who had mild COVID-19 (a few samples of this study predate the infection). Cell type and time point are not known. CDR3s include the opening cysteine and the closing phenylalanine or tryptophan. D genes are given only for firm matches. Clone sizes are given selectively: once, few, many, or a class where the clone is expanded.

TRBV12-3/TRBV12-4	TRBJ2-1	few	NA	TGTGCCAGCTCATGGGCGGGACTTAACGCTAATGAGCAGTTCTTC	CASSWAGLNANEQFF
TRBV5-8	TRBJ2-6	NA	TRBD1	TGTGCCAGCAGCTTGGGCGGACAGGGCCACTCTGGGGCCAACGTCCTGACTTTC	CASSLGGQGHSGANVLTF
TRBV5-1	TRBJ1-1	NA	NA	TGCGCCAGCAGCTTTCAGGGAGAGACTGAAGCTTTCTTT	CASSFQGETEAFF
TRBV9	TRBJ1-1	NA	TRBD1	TGTGCCAGCAGCGTCGGACAGGGGTCAATGAACACTGAAGCTTTCTTT	CASSVGQGSMNTEAFF
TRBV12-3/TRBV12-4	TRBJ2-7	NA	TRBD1	TGTGCCAGCAGTACACCCGGGACAGGGTACGAGCAGTACTTC	CASSTPGTGYEQYF
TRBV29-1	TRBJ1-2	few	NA	TGCAGCGTTCGCAGGGAGTATGGCTACACCTTC	CSVRREYGYTF
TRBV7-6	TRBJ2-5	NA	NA	TGTGCCAGCAGCCCACCCGGGTCCGAGACCCAGTACTTC	CASSPPGSETQYF
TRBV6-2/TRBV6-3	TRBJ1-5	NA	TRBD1	TGTGCCAGCAGTTGGACAGGACGTAGCAATCAGCCCCAGCATTTT	CASSWTGRSNQPQHF
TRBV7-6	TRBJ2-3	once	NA	TGTGCCAGCAGCTTAGGTGGGGCCCCTAGCACAGATACGCAGTATTTT	CASSLGGAPSTDTQYF
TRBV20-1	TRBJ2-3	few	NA	TGCAGTGCTAGAGTGTTCGGCGAGGCAGGGACAGATACGCAGTATTTT	CSARVFGEAGTDTQYF
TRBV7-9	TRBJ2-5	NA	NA	TGTGCCAGCAGCCGGGAAGTAGTGAACCAAGAGACCCAGTACTTC	CASSREVVNQETQYF
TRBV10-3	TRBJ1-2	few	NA	TGTGCCATCAGTGAAATGGACACTACTGGCTACACCTTC	CAISEMDTTGYTF
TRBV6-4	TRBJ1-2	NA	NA	TGTGCCAGCAGCCCAAGAGAGGGGGGCAAACCCTATGGCTACACCTTC	CASSPREGGKPYGYTF
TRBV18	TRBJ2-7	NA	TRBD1	TGTGCCAGCTCACCACCGTCCCAGGGGGCGCAGGAGCAGTACTTC	CASSPPSQGAQEQYF